The sequence of this T cell receptor beta chain was determined in a study of blood T cell repertoires in COVID-19. As processed by the authors: Amplifying reference gene primers gave estimates of nucleated cell counts. TCRdb's copy holds only in-frame clones and misses some; the assay was immunoSEQ multiplex PCR. V and J calls and clone size are given by that table; D and trimming were obtained from the DNA. Among 250,000 to 350,000 clones listed, approximately 84% were seen once. The CDR3 has 14 amino acids. Germline CDR1 is MNHNS and CDR2 is SASEGT. V lost 3 bases and J lost 6; bases outside the gene matches: 3.

The chain uses TRBV6-1 and TRBJ2-7, with 12 bases fitting TRBD1. This receptor was taken from a human donor with COVID-19, enrolled during active disease. The donor label of this sample is uncertain. Sequenced material: peripheral blood. The CDR3 region has the DNA TGTGCCAGCAGTGAGCGGGACAGGGGGCGCGAGCAGTACTTC. Encoded protein: CASSERDRGREQYF.